Listed here are 27 T cell receptor beta chains from one sample, sequenced in a study of identical twins. TCRdb used MiXCR to reprocess the 5' RACE reads, holding one entry per CDR3 protein. The repertoire holds approximately 890,000 distinct CDR3 sequences, roughly an eighth seen once, with 1.5% to 2% in the top ten. These data also featured in a second study, about yellow fever vaccine responses in identical twins.

The source material was PBMCs. These receptor sequences come from a woman in her late teens or twenties in good health.

This clonotype appeared a few times. The rearrangement uses TRBV2 and TRBJ2-6, with TRBD1 as a possible D gene (5 bases). Trimming stripped 3 bases from V and 12 bases from J, with 12 bases between. Per the germline V gene, CDR1 is SNHLY and CDR2 is FYNNEI. CDR3 length equals 13 residues. CDR3 amino acids: CASSDQTVSVLTF. The CDR3 nucleotides are TGTGCCAGCAGTGATCAGACAGTCTCCGTCCTGACTTTC.

V gene TRBV7-9 combines with J gene TRBJ1-3; D gene unclear. Trimming cost V 3 bases and J 11 bases, with 11 bases left between them. This CDR3 is 12 amino acids long. CDR1 SEHNR and CDR2 FQNEAQ come from the germline V gene (reference sequence). CDR3 DNA sequence: TGTGCCAGCAGCTTGGGAGGCGGCCCCATATATTTT. The encoded protein is CASSLGGGPIYF.

CDR3 loop: CASSIGVSYNEQFF. Here the CDR3 DNA reads TGTGCCAGTAGTATAGGGGTGTCGTACAATGAGCAGTTCTTC. The chain links TRBV19 to TRBJ2-1, with unresolved D. V gave up 1 base and J gave up 4 bases, with 8 bases separating them. The CDR3 is made up of 14 amino acids. Germline CDR1 and CDR2: LNHDA and SQIVND (reference sequence).

This clonotype was seen only a few times. The chain couples TRBV12-3 or TRBV12-4 to TRBJ2-1; unclear D gene. V shed 4 bases and J shed 10 bases, with 14 bases lying between them. The CDR3 has 13 residues. The CDR3 loop reads CASSSPYSWEQFF. As DNA, the CDR3 is TGTGCCAGCAGTTCCCCTTACAGTTGGGAGCAGTTCTTC.

Only a few counts were recorded for this clonotype. V gene TRBV29-1 combines with J gene TRBJ1-1; 10 bases line up with TRBD1. CDR1 is SQVTM, CDR2 ANQGSEA, per germline. Unmatched junction bases numbered 2, after V lost 5 bases and J lost 5 bases. The CDR3 sequence is 12 residues long. CDR3 residues: CSVWDRGTEAFF. For the CDR3, the DNA is TGCAGCGTTTGGGACAGGGGTACTGAAGCTTTCTTT.

This clonotype was observed many times. The chain uses TRBV7-9 and TRBJ2-2; 11 nucleotides line up with TRBD2. V shed 5 bases and J 5 bases; nucleotides not matched to a gene: 4. The CDR3 loop spans 15 amino acids. Germline values: CDR1 SEHNR, CDR2 FQNEAQ (reference sequence). CDR3 loop: CASSPGTSGTGELFF. CDR3 coding DNA: TGTGCCAGCAGCCCAGGGACTAGCGGAACCGGGGAGCTGTTTTTT.

V and J are TRBV3-1 and TRBJ2-1, with 7 bases identical to TRBD1. Trimming at V came to 2 bases and at J to 6 bases, leaving 10 bases not matched to a gene. The CDR3 covers 16 residues. Germline-derived CDR1 and CDR2 are LGHDT and YNNKEL (reference sequence). The CDR3 spells CASSQPDRVLSNEQFF. The DNA of the CDR3 is TGTGCCAGCAGCCAACCAGACAGGGTTTTGTCCAATGAGCAGTTCTTC.

The chain couples TRBV11-3 to TRBJ2-2; TRBD2 agrees at 8 bases. Trimming took 3 bases from V and 3 from J; bases not matched to a gene: 6. The length of the CDR3 is 16 residues. Germline V lookup: CDR1 SGHNT, CDR2 YENEEA. CDR3 region: CASSFGIAGYTGELFF. CDR3 bases: TGTGCCAGCAGCTTCGGGATAGCGGGATACACCGGGGAGCTGTTTTTT. The entire variable domain, with the rest obtained from reference TRBV11-3 and TRBJ2-2, is as follows: EAGVVQSPRYKIIEKKQPVAFWCNPISGHNTLYWYLQNLGQGPELLIRYENEEAVDDSQLPKDRFSAERLKGVDSTLKIQPAELGDSAVYLCASSFGIAGYTGELFFGEGSRLTVL.

This clonotype has just a few counts. The CDR3 DNA reads as TGTGCCAGCAGTCCAGCCGGGACAGGGGTCGGGTCTCAGCCCCAGCATTTT. This sequence encodes CASSPAGTGVGSQPQHF. The genes are TRBV12-3 or TRBV12-4 and TRBJ1-5; 10 nucleotides agree with TRBD1. CDR3 size: 17 residues. The ends lost 5 bases at V and 6 bases at J; junction bases unmatched: 13.

V gene TRBV24-1 combines with J gene TRBJ2-3, with D unclear. CDR1 KGHDR and CDR2 SFDVKD come from the germline V gene. Trimming pared 4 bases from V and 2 bases from J, leaving 9 bases between. CDR3 length: 14 amino acids. In DNA, the CDR3 is TGTGCCACCAGTGAGCCAGGACCCACAGATACGCAGTATTTT. Amino acids: CATSEPGPTDTQYF.

At least ten counts were recorded for this clonotype. This sequence joins TRBV12-3 or TRBV12-4 and TRBJ1-1; 8 bases are shared with TRBD1. V was pared by 6 bases and J by 3 bases, with 3 bases of the junction left unmatched. CDR3 length equals 13 residues. The CDR3 region has the DNA TGTGCCAGCAGGACAGGGGTGTACACTGAAGCTTTCTTT. Protein sequence: CASRTGVYTEAFF.

This clonotype turned up a few times. V and J are TRBV5-7 and TRBJ2-7, with 7 bases that match TRBD1. TRBV5-7 is reported as an ORF; its role is uncertain. The CDR3 has 12 residues. With V trimmed by 4 bases and J by 6 bases, 4 bases remained unmatched. CDR3 residues: CASSTDRVEQYV. The CDR3 region has the DNA TGTGCCAGCAGCACCGACAGGGTCGAGCAGTACGTC.

The rearrangement joins TRBV5-1 to TRBJ1-2; D is ambiguous. Germline V gives CDR1 SGHRS, CDR2 YFSETQ. With 7 bases removed from V and 2 bases from J, the gap between germline ends came to 15 bases. This CDR3 contains 14 residues. The CDR3 nucleotides read TGCGCCAGCCGCACAAATTCCGAGAACTATGGCTACACCTTC. Translated: CASRTNSENYGYTF.

This clonotype was detected ten times or more. The chain is built from TRBV12-3 or TRBV12-4 and TRBJ1-1; D might be TRBD1 (5 bases). The CDR3 covers 11 residues. Trimming removed 7 bases at V and 5 bases at J, with 8 bases between. The chain's CDR3 is CASIGTTEAFF. The CDR3 bases are TGTGCCAGCATTGGGACGACTGAAGCTTTCTTT.

In this sample, this clonotype turned up many times. The chain combines TRBV27 with TRBJ2-6; D may be TRBD1 (5 bases). V was shortened by 6 bases and J by 1 base, with 10 bases between the two germline ends. Germline V gene sequence: CDR1 MNHEY, CDR2 SMNVEV (reference sequence). The CDR3 extends over 15 amino acids. CDR3 in amino acids: CASSPGLSGANVLTF. The CDR3 coding sequence is TGTGCCAGCAGCCCAGGGTTGTCTGGGGCCAACGTCCTGACTTTC.

The V gene is TRBV5-1, the J gene TRBJ2-2; TRBD1 might be the D (5 bases). The V end lost 0 bases, the J end lost 6 bases, and 15 bases lay between the germline ends. The CDR3 sequence is 16 residues long. Per germline, CDR1 SGHRS and CDR2 YFSETQ. The CDR3 spells CASSLGGATVSGELFF. The CDR3 nucleotides read TGCGCCAGCAGCTTGGGTGGGGCGACGGTGTCCGGGGAGCTGTTTTTT.

V and J are TRBV7-6 and TRBJ2-1, with 7 bases identical to TRBD1. V was pared by 5 bases and J by 4 bases, with 14 bases of the junction left unmatched. Germline CDR1 SGHVS, CDR2 FNYEAQ. The CDR3 totals 17 residues. The CDR3 nucleotides read TGTGCCAGCAGCCTGAGGACAGGCCTGGGCACTTACAATGAGCAGTTCTTC. This encodes CASSLRTGLGTYNEQFF.

The chain employs TRBV4-1 and TRBJ1-2; D remains unclear. V was clipped by 1 base and J by 8 bases, with 8 bases between them. CDR3 length equals 12 residues. Germline V lookup: CDR1 MGHRA, CDR2 YSYEKL. The CDR3 loop reads CASSQASRGYTF. CDR3 DNA: TGCGCCAGCAGCCAAGCATCTAGAGGCTACACCTTC.

This clonotype was detected many times. This sequence joins TRBV21-1 and TRBJ2-3; TRBD1, the table's D call, was not compared with the DNA. TRBV21-1 is described as a pseudogene. The CDR3 loop spans 20 amino acids. The CDR3 DNA reads as TGTGCCAGCAGCAAAGCGCTTTTTCCGTTAACGGGGCCGCGGGGGGATACGCAGTATTTT. It codes for CASSKALFPLTGPRGDTQYF.

Ten or more counts support this clonotype. The V gene is TRBV12-3 or TRBV12-4, the J gene TRBJ1-4; D is perhaps TRBD1 (5 bases). V was trimmed by 6 bases and J by 0 bases, leaving 14 bases between them. The CDR3 is made up of 16 amino acids. The CDR3 DNA sequence: TGTGCCAGCAGGGACCCAGGGACTGCAACTAATGAAAAACTGTTTTTT. Encoded protein: CASRDPGTATNEKLFF.

The rearrangement joins TRBV4-1 to TRBJ2-1, with 13 bases identical to TRBD2. CDR3 size: 18 residues. Germline CDR1 is MGHRA and CDR2 is YSYEKL. The V gene end was trimmed by 2 bases and the J gene end by 7 bases; junction bases not matched to a gene: 11. The CDR3, as DNA: TGCGCCAGCAGCCAACCTAGACTAGCGGGGGGCCCGGGTAATGAGCAGTTCTTC. It codes for CASSQPRLAGGPGNEQFF.

The sample holds many counts of this clonotype. The chain's CDR3 is CASSPPGETQYF. DNA of the CDR3: TGTGCCAGCAGTCCCCCCGGCGAGACCCAGTACTTC. This chain uses TRBV18 with TRBJ2-5, with D hard to call. Trimming cost V 8 bases and J 5 bases, with 12 bases left between them. CDR1 is KGHSH, CDR2 LQKENI, per germline. The CDR3 spans 12 residues.

The table lists this clonotype with many counts. This rearrangement joins TRBV7-9 to TRBJ2-1; D tentatively fits TRBD1 or TRBD2 (5 bases each). In germline, CDR1 is SEHNR, CDR2 FQNEAQ (reference sequence). Trimming removed 2 bases at V and 1 base at J, with 9 bases between. The CDR3 is made up of 15 amino acids. For the CDR3, the DNA is TGTGCCAGCAGCTTAAGTTGGGGGTCCTACAATGAGCAGTTCTTC. Encoded protein: CASSLSWGSYNEQFF. Filled out from reference TRBV7-9 and TRBJ2-1, the complete variable domain reads DTGVSQNPRHKITKRGQNVTFRCDPISEHNRLYWYRQTLGQGPEFLTYFQNEAQLEKSRLLSDRFSAERPKGSFSTLEIQRTEQGDSAMYLCASSLSWGSYNEQFFGPGTRLTVL.

V is TRBV20-1 and J is TRBJ1-1; D call uncertain. The CDR3 spans 11 residues. In germline, CDR1 is DFQATT, CDR2 SNEGSKA (reference sequence). V was clipped by 4 bases and J by 2 bases, with 5 bases between them. CDR3 in amino acids: CSATGNTEAFF. For the CDR3, the DNA is TGCAGTGCTACAGGAAACACTGAAGCTTTCTTT.

In this sample, this clonotype turned up a few times. J is TRBJ2-5 and V is TRBV20-1; D not certain. The CDR3 sequence is 11 residues long. Germline CDR1 reads DFQATT; CDR2 reads SNEGSKA (reference sequence). With 3 bases removed from V and 6 bases from J, the gap between germline ends came to 8 bases. This CDR3 reads CSASREKTQYF. For the CDR3, the DNA is TGCAGTGCTAGTCGAGAAAAGACCCAGTACTTC.

This clonotype was picked up a small number of times. The genes are TRBV9 and TRBJ2-2; 7 bases line up with TRBD1. The junction had 3 bases not matched to a gene; V was cut back by 3 bases and J by 7 bases. The germline V gene has CDR1 SGDLS and CDR2 YYNGEE. The CDR3 extends over 13 amino acids. For the CDR3, the DNA is TGTGCCAGCAGCGCCCAGGGGGACGGGGAGCTGTTTTTT. It codes for CASSAQGDGELFF.

V usage is TRBV5-6 and J usage is TRBJ2-1; D remains ambiguous. Trimming cost V 0 bases and J 2 bases, with 9 bases left between them. The CDR3 is 15 amino acids. The germline V gene has CDR1 SGHDT and CDR2 YYEEEE. CDR3 protein: CASSLGPYTYNEQFF. CDR3 sequence (DNA): TGTGCCAGCAGCTTGGGCCCCTATACCTACAATGAGCAGTTCTTC.